This TCR beta chain was identified in a study of vaccination and CD4 T cells after COVID-19. On the study more broadly: Median time from second vaccine dose to sampling was roughly 72 days (14 to 241). Overlapping peptides of the spike proteins of SARS-CoV-2, HCoV-NL63, HCoV-OC43 and HCoV-229E were used for cell stimulation. Treatment of control cultures consisted of a CEFX pool, an HIV-1 Nef pool, or no peptide. Study results and caveats: Median SARS-CoV-2-reactive clonotypes rose from roughly 19 to 38, not significantly.

The V segment lost 10 bases and the J segment 7 bases; nucleotides outside the gene matches: 10. The germline CDR1 and CDR2 sequences are MNHNS and SASEGT. The CDR3 runs 15 residues. The Oncomine TCR Beta short-read assay sequenced DNA from cultured CD4+ T cells. MiXCR was run by TCRdb on the PCR reads, yielding one entry per CDR3 protein. This table holds 15,000 to 20,000 distinct CDR3 sequences, approximately 63% found once. The treatment denotes: approximately 9-day PBMC culture with coronavirus spike peptide pools or control peptides (ViraFEST assay). This clonotype has only a few counts. Its antigen is undetermined.

The chain recombines TRBV6-1 with TRBJ2-1; TRBD2 agrees at 13 bases. The sequencing input was CD4+ T cells from blood, cultured in vitro. This clonotype was obtained from a human donor who had recovered from COVID-19. CDR3 sequence: CAMSTSGGKVNEQFF. DNA of the CDR3: TGTGCCATGTCGACTAGCGGGGGGAAGGTGAATGAGCAGTTCTTC.